One sample yielded the 29 T cell receptor beta chains listed below, sequenced in a study of blood T cell repertoires in COVID-19. Profiled with immunoSEQ multiplex PCR; TCRdb holds only in-frame clones, not every one. This table holds 100,000 to 150,000 clones, around 84% found once. Sequenced sample: PBMCs or T cells enriched from blood (not recorded which). The receptor set was obtained from a man aged 40-50 years with acute COVID-19.

V is TRBV5-1 and J is TRBJ2-7, with D hard to call. The CDR3 is made up of 11 amino acids. Trimming took off 5 bases at V and 6 bases at J, with 9 bases between the two ends. Germline-derived CDR1 and CDR2 are SGHRS and YFSETQ. The DNA of the CDR3 is TGCGCCAGCAGTGGTAGCCTCGAGCAGTACTTC. Translating gives CASSGSLEQYF.

The chain links TRBV6-5 to TRBJ1-2; D is ambiguous. V lost 8 bases and J 5 bases, leaving 9 bases between the germline ends. CDR3 length: 11 residues. The germline V gene encodes CDR1 MNHEY and CDR2 SVGAGI. The CDR3 loop is CASVFLYGYTF. CDR3 bases: TGTGCCAGCGTCTTCCTTTATGGCTACACCTTC.

The J gene is TRBJ1-5, the V gene TRBV18, with no clear D. This CDR3 is 15 amino acids long. Germline V gene data show CDR1 as KGHSH and CDR2 as LQKENI. V lost 4 bases and J lost 1, with 11 bases in between. The CDR3 spells CASSLTPISNQPQHF. The CDR3 DNA reads as TGTGCCAGCTCACTAACACCAATCAGCAATCAGCCCCAGCATTTT.

The J gene is TRBJ2-7, the V gene TRBV28, with 13 bases matching TRBD2. V was clipped by 6 bases and J by 6 bases; unmatched bases: 8. Germline lookup yields CDR1 MDHEN and CDR2 SYDVKM. The CDR3 length is 15 residues. Here the CDR3 DNA reads TGTGCCAGCAGCCGGACTAGCGGGAGAGGGGGCGAGCAGTACTTC. Protein: CASSRTSGRGGEQYF.

This clone was detected only once. The chain uses TRBV19 and TRBJ2-7; 9 bases match TRBD1. The V gene's germline CDR1 is LNHDA and CDR2 SQIVND (reference sequence). This CDR3 is built from 14 residues. V was pared by 5 bases and J by 2 bases, with 4 bases of the junction left unmatched. CDR3 amino acids: CASSVTGGAYEQYF. CDR3 bases: TGTGCCAGTAGTGTAACAGGGGGCGCCTACGAGCAGTACTTC.

The chain couples TRBV3-1 (or the pseudogene TRBV3-2) to TRBJ1-5; D gene ambiguous. The germline V gene has CDR1 LGHDT and CDR2 YNNKEL (reference sequence). V gave up 0 bases and J gave up 2 bases, with 11 bases separating them. This CDR3 is 16 amino acids long. The CDR3 loop is CASSQEGGSGNQPQHF. In nucleotides, the CDR3 is TGTGCCAGCAGCCAAGAAGGAGGGTCGGGCAATCAGCCCCAGCATTTT.

V gene TRBV9 combines with J gene TRBJ2-7; 9 bases match TRBD2. The CDR3 spans 16 residues. Germline V gene sequence: CDR1 SGDLS, CDR2 YYNGEE. Germline trimming cut 0 bases from V and 6 bases from J; bases unmatched to any gene: 10. CDR3 DNA: TGTGCCAGCAGCGTAGGAGGGGGGACTAGCTATATCGAGCAGTACTTC. Protein sequence: CASSVGGGTSYIEQYF.

The chain couples TRBV13 to TRBJ2-7, with TRBD2 as a possible D gene (6 bases). The CDR3 loop spans 15 amino acids. The germline V gene encodes CDR1 PRHDT and CDR2 FYEKMQ (reference sequence). Trimming cost V 4 bases and J 2 bases, with 15 bases left between them. This chain's CDR3 is CASSSPRRAPYEQYF. CDR3 nucleotides: TGTGCCAGCAGCTCCCCCAGGAGGGCCCCCTACGAGCAGTACTTC.

V is TRBV7-3 and J is TRBJ2-3; D is possibly TRBD2 (5 bases). The CDR3 covers 13 residues. V lost 2 bases and J 4 bases, leaving 7 bases between the germline ends. The germline V gene has CDR1 SGHTA and CDR2 FQGTGA. DNA of the CDR3: TGTGCCAGCAGCTTAGCGGGTTCAGATACGCAGTATTTT. The encoded protein is CASSLAGSDTQYF.

The count of this clone is one. The chain combines TRBV19 with TRBJ1-4; tentative D call: TRBD1 (5 bases). Trimming stripped 5 bases from V and 15 bases from J, with 16 bases between. Germline lookup yields CDR1 LNHDA and CDR2 SQIVND (reference sequence). This CDR3 is 12 amino acids long. The CDR3 spells CASSGQGLKVFF. CDR3 bases: TGTGCCAGTAGTGGGCAGGGCCTGAAGGTGTTTTTT.

The genes are TRBV9 and TRBJ2-1; 11 positions match TRBD2. J was trimmed by 2 bases and V by 4 bases; bases with no gene match: 2. This CDR3 is built from 15 residues. The germline CDR1 and CDR2 sequences are SGDLS and YYNGEE. The CDR3 here is CASSMGLAAYNEQFF. The CDR3 DNA follows: TGTGCCAGCAGCATGGGACTAGCGGCCTACAATGAGCAGTTCTTC. Full variable domain (rest looked up from reference TRBV9 and TRBJ2-1): DSGVTQTPKHLITATGQRVTLRCSPRSGDLSVYWYQQSLDQGLQFLIQYYNGEERAKGNILERFSAQQFPDLHSELNLSSLELGDSALYFCASSMGLAAYNEQFFGPGTRLTVL.

As regards this clone: This same CDR3 is encoded by further DNA sequences in the sample. This chain links TRBV18 with TRBJ1-3; no firm D call. V shed 0 bases and J shed 0 bases, with 6 bases lying between them. Germline CDR1 is KGHSH and CDR2 is LQKENI. The CDR3 covers 15 residues. The CDR3 DNA is TGTGCCAGCTCACCACCAGGAGGCTCTGGAAACACCATATATTTT. Protein product: CASSPPGGSGNTIYF.

The rearrangement links TRBV19 to TRBJ1-1, with D possibly matching TRBD1 (5 bases). The CDR3 has 13 residues. Trimming shortened V by 5 bases and J by 4 bases, and 11 bases separated the two germline ends. The germline CDR1 and CDR2 sequences are LNHDA and SQIVND (reference sequence). DNA for the CDR3: TGTGCCAGTAGTTCGGGACTCGGCACTGAAGCTTTCTTT. Its protein is CASSSGLGTEAFF.

The chain employs TRBV4-1 and TRBJ2-3; 8 nucleotides match TRBD1. The CDR3 has 15 residues. The V gene end was trimmed by 2 bases and the J gene end by 4 bases; junction bases not matched to a gene: 5. Germline V lookup: CDR1 MGHRA, CDR2 YSYEKL. CDR3 loop: CASSQLDRESDTQYF. The DNA of the CDR3 is TGCGCCAGCAGCCAACTGGACAGGGAGTCAGATACGCAGTATTTT.

In this sample, this clone turned up once. This rearrangement joins TRBV19 to TRBJ1-1; D is uncertain. Germline-derived CDR1 and CDR2 are LNHDA and SQIVND (reference sequence). V lost 0 bases to trimming and J lost 11 bases, with 16 bases between them. The CDR3 sequence is 14 residues long. The CDR3 DNA reads TGTGCCAGTAGTATAGAGCCGGCGGGAACCCGGGCTTTCTTT. Translation: CASSIEPAGTRAFF.

This chain connects TRBV5-1 to TRBJ2-3; TRBD2 agrees at 12 bases. The CDR3 length is 16 residues. The V segment lost 0 bases and the J segment 2 bases; nucleotides outside the gene matches: 1. In germline, CDR1 is SGHRS, CDR2 YFSETQ. CDR3 DNA sequence: TGCGCCAGCAGCTTGGGGACTAGCGGGGCCACAGATACGCAGTATTTT. This encodes CASSLGTSGATDTQYF.

The count of this clone is one. The chain links TRBV4-1 to TRBJ2-4; 7 bases line up with TRBD1. The CDR3 is 15 residues long. Unmatched junction bases numbered 7, after V lost 0 bases and J lost 8 bases. Looked up from germline, CDR1 is MGHRA and CDR2 is YSYEKL. CDR3 loop: CASSQDNPGGDIQYF. CDR3 in DNA: TGCGCCAGCAGCCAAGATAATCCAGGGGGTGACATTCAGTACTTC.

J is TRBJ2-7 and V is TRBV28, with D possibly matching TRBD1 (6 bases). V was cut by 7 bases and J by 2 bases, with 18 bases left in between. This CDR3 is built from 15 residues. Looked up from germline, CDR1 is MDHEN and CDR2 is SYDVKM. This chain's CDR3 is CASTTPGDPAYEQYF. CDR3 bases: TGTGCCAGCACCACCCCAGGGGATCCAGCCTACGAGCAGTACTTC.

V gene TRBV5-4 combines with J gene TRBJ2-1; 7 bases are shared with TRBD2. This CDR3 has 14 amino acids. Germline V lookup: CDR1 SGHNT, CDR2 YYREEE (reference sequence). V shed 6 bases, J shed 2 bases, and the junction held 5 bases outside the gene matches. The chain's CDR3 is CASTAGDPYNEQFF. The CDR3 DNA reads as TGTGCCAGCACCGCGGGGGACCCCTACAATGAGCAGTTCTTC.

This chain uses TRBV5-5 with TRBJ2-3, with no clear D. The germline V gene has CDR1 SGHKS and CDR2 YYEKEE (reference sequence). V was cut by 0 bases and J by 6 bases, with 8 bases left in between. The CDR3 runs 13 residues. CDR3 nucleotide sequence: TGTGCCAGCAGCTTGGCGGGTTCGGATACGCAGTATTTT. It translates to CASSLAGSDTQYF.

This sequence joins TRBV12-3 or TRBV12-4 and TRBJ1-5; D unresolved. This CDR3 is built from 13 residues. Trimming removed 1 base from V and 4 bases from J, with 5 bases in between. CDR3 in amino acids: CASSLEQNQPQHF. The CDR3 nucleotides are TGTGCCAGCAGTTTAGAACAAAATCAGCCCCAGCATTTT.

The CDR3 loop is CASSESFQTSLGLAGGPDNDEQFF. The DNA of the CDR3 is TGCGCCAGCAGTGAGTCGTTCCAGACTAGCTTAGGACTAGCGGGAGGGCCGGATAATGATGAGCAGTTCTTC. The chain employs TRBV10-1 and TRBJ2-1; 15 nucleotides match TRBD2. The V gene's germline CDR1 is WNHNN and CDR2 SYGVQD (reference sequence). The CDR3 is made up of 24 amino acids. Trimming cost V 0 bases and J 8 bases; bases outside gene matches: 26.

The chain carries TRBV5-6 and TRBJ2-2, with 9 bases matching TRBD2. Germline V gene sequence: CDR1 SGHDT, CDR2 YYEEEE. This CDR3 contains 15 residues. Trimming took 4 bases from V and 2 from J; bases not matched to a gene: 3. Here the CDR3 reads CASSRLAANTGELFF. DNA for the CDR3: TGTGCCAGCAGCCGACTAGCGGCCAACACCGGGGAGCTGTTTTTT.

The chain links TRBV30 to TRBJ1-4; tentative D call: TRBD1 (6 bases). V was trimmed by 0 bases and J by 8 bases, leaving 13 bases between them. This CDR3 is 14 amino acids long. From germline, CDR1 is GTSNPN and CDR2 SVGIG (reference sequence). The CDR3 reads CAWSVRGAGEKLFF. The CDR3, as DNA: TGTGCCTGGAGTGTACGGGGGGCAGGGGAAAAACTGTTTTTT.

This sequence joins TRBV9 and TRBJ1-2, with a tentative D call TRBD1 (6 bases). Germline V gives CDR1 SGDLS, CDR2 YYNGEE. The V end was cut by 0 bases, the J end by 7 bases, with 13 bases between. This CDR3 has 14 amino acids. DNA of the CDR3: TGTGCCAGCAGCGTAGGGGGGACACTCATTGGCTACACCTTC. Its translation is CASSVGGTLIGYTF.

The chain recombines TRBV6-4 with TRBJ1-5; 7 nucleotides align to TRBD1. V was pared by 7 bases and J by 7 bases, with 7 bases of the junction left unmatched. The CDR3 loop spans 13 amino acids. The germline V gene encodes CDR1 MRHNA and CDR2 SNTAGT. In DNA, the CDR3 is TGTGCCAGCAAAGACAGGGTTGGACAGCCCCAGCATTTT. It specifies CASKDRVGQPQHF.

The rearrangement joins TRBV10-3 to TRBJ2-2, with a tentative D call TRBD1 (6 bases). V lost 7 bases and J lost 5, with 11 bases in between. The CDR3 is 13 amino acids. The germline V gene has CDR1 ENHRY and CDR2 SYGVKD. CDR3 region: CAITHRETGELFF. In nucleotides, the CDR3 is TGTGCCATCACCCACAGGGAGACCGGGGAGCTGTTTTTT.

On this clone itself: Possible read error: a much larger clone is one base away. This rearrangement joins TRBV12-3 or TRBV12-4 to TRBJ1-2; possibly TRBD1 for D (5 bases). The CDR3 runs 13 residues. V lost 6 bases and J lost 2, with 10 bases in between. The CDR3 DNA sequence: TGTGCCAGCAGCTTACAGGAAAACTATGGCTACACCTTC. The encoded protein is CASSLQENYGYTF.

This sequence joins TRBV5-6 and TRBJ2-1, with 14 positions matching TRBD2. The CDR3 consists of 19 residues. Germline V gives CDR1 SGHDT, CDR2 YYEEEE. The J segment lost 3 bases and the V segment lost 1 base, leaving 9 bases of the junction unmatched. In nucleotides, the CDR3 is TGTGCCAGCAGCTTGCTAAGACTAGCGGGAGGGTCCTTCTACAATGAGCAGTTCTTC. Its protein is CASSLLRLAGGSFYNEQFF.